This TCR beta chain was recovered during a study of vaccination effects on CD4 cells after COVID-19 (dated by TCRdb to between 2021 and 2024). Background on the whole study: Across the study, the median time from the second dose to post-vaccine sampling was 72 days (range 14 to 241). In the study, cultures from other donors were sequenced using the Oncomine TCR Beta short-read assay on an Illumina iSeq 100. The full study included approximately nine COVID-19 convalescent patients and a few SARS-CoV-2-naive healthy vaccine recipients. In both COVID-19 convalescent patients and infection-naive vaccine recipients, the study compared SARS-CoV-2 spike-specific CD4+ TCR repertoires from before mRNA vaccination with those from after it. Overall study results and their limits: Both infection-induced and vaccine-induced clones contracted markedly at late post-vaccination timepoints, which is consistent with waning T cell responses. The study was limited by a small number of convalescent patients and lacked early post-infection timepoints. In healthy vaccine recipients, vaccine-induced clones were almost all SARS-CoV-2 mono-reactive, with only 1 of 255 being cross-reactive with common cold coronaviruses.

Libraries came from the immunoSEQ multiplex PCR assay. DNA from the CD4+ T cells that had been cultured and isolated underwent TCR beta CDR3 sequencing. In the original analysis: Non-productive TCR sequences were discarded, and reads were trimmed to the CDR3 region, with only CDR3s of 7 or more amino acids retained. Antigen-specific clonotypes were identified with the MANAFEST web app by comparing expansion in peptide wells against reference cultures. To count as positive, a clone had to show expansion at FDR<0.05 compared with the reference and with all other wells, an odds ratio above 5, and a frequency above 0.1% in two replicate wells. Cross-reactive clonotypes were defined as significantly expanded in SARS-CoV-2 spike wells and in at least one common cold coronavirus spike condition. CDR3 similarity was assessed by Levenshtein distance with the stringdist R package, and unrooted trees were built with ape in R 3.6.1. Drawn from immuneACCESS, this table holds only the in-frame rearrangements with V and J called that TCRdb kept. Clones are partly lost; checked studies trace under half to an unresolved V gene and leave the rest unexplained. D and trimming were read from the DNA, whereas the V and J calls and clone size are those reported in that table. This sample gives 25,000 to 35,000 clones in total; roughly 80% of them show up just once. 1.4% of the sample lies in the top ten.

To identify antigen-specific CD4+ T cell clonotypes by their expansion, the ViraFEST assay first stimulated PBMC with viral peptide pools and then applied TCR sequencing. After about 9 days of culture, CD4+ T cells were isolated with the EasySep CD4+ T cell isolation kit. Two doses of either the BNT162b2 or the mRNA-1273 mRNA SARS-CoV-2 vaccine were administered to participants. None of the healthy vaccine recipients had a prior SARS-CoV-2 infection, which was confirmed by nucleocapsid antibody tests that came back negative both before and after vaccination. Two million PBMC per well were cultured in IMDM with 5% human AB serum, 8 to 10 IU/ml IL-2 and gentamicin, plus 10 ug/ml peptides. Half of the culture medium was replaced with fresh IL-2-containing medium on days 3 and 7. Unless noted otherwise, every peptide stimulation condition was grown in triplicate wells. Using Ficoll-Paque Plus gradient centrifugation, PBMC were separated from whole blood and then either used fresh or cryopreserved at -140C. The overlapping peptide pools covered the spike proteins of SARS-CoV-2 and of the common cold coronaviruses HCoV-NL63, HCoV-OC43 and HCoV-229E. The QIAamp micro DNA kit was used to extract genomic DNA from the cultured CD4+ T cells.

Concerning this clone itself: Its recognized antigen is unknown. No much larger clone exists at a distance of one base, and base qualities are not known.

V and J are truncated by 2 bases and 3 bases respectively, leaving an intervening sequence of 8 bases. The germline V gene (reference sequence) provides CDR1 GTSNPN and CDR2 SVGIG. Inclusive of the bounding cysteine and phenylalanine, the CDR3 is 13 residues long. The retained sequence is limited to the CDR3, 39 bases, with the frame set at the first base. Rearrangement joined TRBV30 to TRBJ1-5; the D segment cannot be called with confidence. The input for sequencing was CD4+ T cells from PBMCs cultured with HCoV-NL63 spike peptides, taken after COVID-19 vaccination. The cell subset or site label on this specimen signifies: HCoV-NL63 spike overlapping peptide pool stimulation. The TCR comes from a human donor who received a COVID-19 vaccine. Some clones in this sample may be carry-over from other donors' samples. The CDR3 here reads CAWSIGYNQPQHF. The nucleotides read TGTGCCTGGAGTATCGGGTACAATCAGCCCCAGCATTTT.